The present T cell receptor (beta chain) was sequenced within a study of cytomegalovirus exposure and HLA in healthy donors. The junction had 0 bases not matched to a gene; V was cut back by 0 bases and J by 3 bases. Per germline, CDR1 SGHNT and CDR2 YYREEE (reference sequence). The CDR3 contains 15 residues. Points on this clone: No antigen is known for it.

Study results and caveats: Reports described diagnosis of cytomegalovirus status by the classifier as highly specific and sensitive.

Assay: immunoSEQ multiplex PCR; the TCRdb copy retains only in-frame clones and omits some. The sample yields about 56,000 clones, around 94% seen once. The sample taken for sequencing was PBMCs. This clonotype was sampled from a man aged 18 to 30 in good health and CMV-seronegative. The chain is built from TRBV5-4 and TRBJ2-3; 11 bases map to TRBD2. CDR3 sequence: CASSLGLAGTDTQYF. DNA for the CDR3: TGTGCCAGCAGCTTGGGACTAGCGGGAACAGATACGCAGTATTTT.